Listed below are T cell receptor beta chains from one sample, sequenced in a study of breast tumors, draining lymph nodes, adjacent tissues. MiXCR, applied by TCRdb to the multiplex PCR reads, yields one record per CDR3 protein. Here the sample spans about 89,000 distinct CDR3 sequences, approximately 28% being singletons. Sequenced: axillary lymph node tissue. These TCRs come from a female donor with breast cancer. Some clones in this sample may be carry-over from other donors' samples. CDR3s include the opening cysteine and the closing phenylalanine or tryptophan. The D gene is left open where the match is weak. Clone size is stated in some rows and not others, as once, few, many or a class when expanded.

medium-sized	TRBV12-3/TRBV12-4	.	19	TRBJ2-2	CASSHTPDRTIANTGELFF	TGTGCCAGCAGTCATACTCCGGACCGGACCATCGCGAACACCGGGGAGCTGTTTTTT
many	TRBV29-1	TRBD2	17	TRBJ2-1	CSGGGGLAGVRSGEQFF	TGCAGCGGGGGGGGGGGACTAGCGGGAGTCCGAAGCGGTGAGCAGTTCTTC
.	TRBV20-1	.	12	TRBJ1-2	CSAMDTSSGNTF	TGCAGTGCTATGGACACCAGCTCTGGAAACACCTTC
many	TRBV11-3	TRBD2	14	TRBJ2-1	CASSLGGGSDEQFF	TGTGCCAGCAGCTTAGGTGGCGGGAGTGATGAGCAGTTCTTC
many	TRBV12-3/TRBV12-4	TRBD1	15	TRBJ2-2	CASSQTGGSTGELFF	TGTGCCAGCAGTCAGACAGGGGGCAGCACCGGGGAGCTGTTTTTT
many	TRBV15	.	16	TRBJ1-4	CATSPPWTLRNEKLFF	TGTGCCACCAGCCCCCCGTGGACACTCAGAAATGAAAAACTGTTTTTT
many	TRBV28	.	12	TRBJ2-7	CASSDQGSEQYF	TGTGCCAGCAGTGACCAGGGTTCCGAGCAGTACTTC
many	TRBV24-1	TRBD1	16	TRBJ2-5	CATSVTGTARQETQYF	TGTGCCACCAGCGTTACCGGGACAGCGAGACAGGAGACCCAGTACTTC
many	TRBV20-1	.	11	TRBJ2-7	CSAALVYEQYF	TGCAGTGCAGCTCTAGTGTACGAGCAGTACTTC
many	TRBV2	.	12	TRBJ2-7	CASSVGNYEQYF	TGTGCCAGCAGTGTGGGGAACTACGAGCAGTACTTC
many	TRBV16	.	13	TRBJ1-4	CASSQRGHEKLFF	TGTGCCAGCAGCCAAAGGGGACATGAAAAACTGTTTTTT
.	TRBV7-2	.	15	TRBJ1-2	CASSSLALGNYGYTF	TGTGCCAGCAGCTCGTTAGCGTTGGGTAACTATGGCTACACCTTC
many	TRBV25-1	.	11	TRBJ2-3	CASVWADTQYF	TGTGCCAGCGTCTGGGCAGATACGCAGTATTTT
many	TRBV20-1	TRBD1	13	TRBJ1-5	CSASRGANQPQHF	TGCAGTGCTAGCAGGGGGGCGAATCAGCCCCAGCATTTT
many	TRBV20-1	.	18	TRBJ2-1	CSARDSRRVAGFSNEQFF	TGCAGTGCTAGAGATTCCCGAAGGGTTGCGGGATTTAGCAATGAGCAGTTCTTC
many	TRBV30	.	11	TRBJ1-2	CAWSPAGGYTF	TGTGCCTGGAGTCCGGCAGGCGGCTACACCTTC
many	TRBV5-1	TRBD1	17	TRBJ1-6	CASSLGDRGLFNSPLHF	TGCGCCAGCAGCTTGGGGGACAGGGGGCTTTTCAATTCACCCCTCCACTTT
.	TRBV20-1	.	10	TRBJ1-5	CSAVGDTQHF	TGCAGCGCAGTAGGGGATACGCAGCATTTT
many	TRBV24-1	.	11	TRBJ1-2	CATSGVLGYTF	TGTGCCACCAGTGGTGTTCTTGGCTACACCTTC
many	TRBV29-1	.	13	TRBJ2-7	CSVGQQGPYEQYF	TGCAGCGTGGGCCAGCAGGGTCCCTACGAGCAGTACTTC
many	TRBV20-1	.	16	TRBJ2-3	CSAPSPRTPGTDTQYF	TGCAGTGCCCCGAGCCCCCGAACTCCTGGTACAGATACGCAGTATTTT
many	TRBV4-2	.	15	TRBJ1-6	CASSPGQSDNSPLHF	TGTGCCAGCAGCCCTGGACAGAGCGATAATTCACCCCTCCACTTT
many	TRBV7-9	.	17	TRBJ2-3	CASSLGSGGNPTDTQYF	TGTGCCAGCAGCTTAGGATCCGGCGGGAACCCCACAGATACGCAGTATTTT
many	TRBV19	TRBD1	13	TRBJ1-2	CASSGTGTYGYTF	TGTGCCAGTAGTGGGACAGGGACCTATGGCTACACCTTC
.	TRBV10-3	TRBD2	16	TRBJ2-1	CAISEAGASSYNEQFF	TGTGCCATCAGTGAAGCGGGGGCAAGCTCCTACAATGAGCAGTTCTTC
many	TRBV6-6	.	14	TRBJ1-4	CASSYGDTNEKLFF	TGTGCCAGCAGTTACGGGGATACTAATGAAAAACTGTTTTTT